The clone carrying this T cell receptor beta chain was recorded once. The protocol was immunoSEQ multiplex PCR, while the TCRdb copy is restricted to in-frame clones and leaves out a portion. The sample shows about 130,000 clones, around 90% of them seen only once. This entry belongs to a study of T cell responses to AZD1222 COVID-19 vaccine. Trimming removed 6 bases at V and 0 bases at J, with 14 bases between. The CDR3 loop spans 15 amino acids. Per germline, CDR1 SNHLY and CDR2 FYNNEI. The source material was peripheral blood, sampled on day 0 of AZD1222 vaccination. This chain uses TRBV2 with TRBJ1-1; D unclear. This receptor was taken from an adult in good health. CDR3 sequence (DNA): TGTGCCAGCAGAGATGTGGTACAGCTGAACACTGAAGCTTTCTTT. Amino acids: CASRDVVQLNTEAFF.